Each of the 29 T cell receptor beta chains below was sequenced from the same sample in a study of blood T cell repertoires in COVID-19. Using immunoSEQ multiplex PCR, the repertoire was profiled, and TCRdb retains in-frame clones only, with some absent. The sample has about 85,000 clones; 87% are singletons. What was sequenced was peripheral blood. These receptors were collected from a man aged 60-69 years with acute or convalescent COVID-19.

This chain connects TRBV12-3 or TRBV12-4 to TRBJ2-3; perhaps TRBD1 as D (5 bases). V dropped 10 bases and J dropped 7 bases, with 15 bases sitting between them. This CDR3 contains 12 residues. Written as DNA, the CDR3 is TGTGCCACCTCTAGGGGCTCTAATACGCAGTATTTT. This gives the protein CATSRGSNTQYF.

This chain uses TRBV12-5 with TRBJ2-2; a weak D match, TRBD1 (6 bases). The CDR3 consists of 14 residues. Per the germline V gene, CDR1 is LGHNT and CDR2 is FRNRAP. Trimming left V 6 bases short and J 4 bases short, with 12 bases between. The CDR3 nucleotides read TGTGCTAGTGGATCAGGGGTAGGCACCGGGGAGCTGTTTTTT. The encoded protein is CASGSGVGTGELFF.

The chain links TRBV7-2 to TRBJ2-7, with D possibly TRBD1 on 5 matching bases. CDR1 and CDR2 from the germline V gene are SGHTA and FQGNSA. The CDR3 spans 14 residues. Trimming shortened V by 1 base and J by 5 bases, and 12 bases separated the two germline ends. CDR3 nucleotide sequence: TGTGCCAGCAGCTTAGGTCCAGGGTTGGACGAGCAGTACTTC. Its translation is CASSLGPGLDEQYF.

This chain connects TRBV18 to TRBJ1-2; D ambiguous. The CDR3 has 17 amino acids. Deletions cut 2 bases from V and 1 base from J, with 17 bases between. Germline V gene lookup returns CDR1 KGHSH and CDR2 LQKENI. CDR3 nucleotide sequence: TGTGCCAGCTCACCATTGGCGGGCGGAGACAATAACTATGGCTACACCTTC. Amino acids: CASSPLAGGDNNYGYTF.

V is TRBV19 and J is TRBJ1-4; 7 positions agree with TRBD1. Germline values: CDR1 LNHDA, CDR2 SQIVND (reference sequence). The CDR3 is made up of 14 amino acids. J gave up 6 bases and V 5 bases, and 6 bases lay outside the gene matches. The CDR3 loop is CASSLTGLDEKLFF. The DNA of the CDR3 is TGTGCCAGTAGTTTGACAGGGTTGGATGAAAAACTGTTTTTT.

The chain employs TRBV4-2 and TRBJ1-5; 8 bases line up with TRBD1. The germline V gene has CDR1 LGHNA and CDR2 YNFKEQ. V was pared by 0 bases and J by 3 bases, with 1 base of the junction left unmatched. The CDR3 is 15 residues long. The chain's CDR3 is CASSQDRGPNQPQHF. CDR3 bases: TGTGCCAGCAGCCAAGACAGGGGGCCCAATCAGCCCCAGCATTTT.

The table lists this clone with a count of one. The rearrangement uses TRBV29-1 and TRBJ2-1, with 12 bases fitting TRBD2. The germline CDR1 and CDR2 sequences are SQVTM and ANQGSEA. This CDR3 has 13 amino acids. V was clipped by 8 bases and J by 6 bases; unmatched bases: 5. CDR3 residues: CSTSSGGGNEQFF. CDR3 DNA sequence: TGCAGCACTTCTAGCGGGGGGGGCAATGAGCAGTTCTTC.

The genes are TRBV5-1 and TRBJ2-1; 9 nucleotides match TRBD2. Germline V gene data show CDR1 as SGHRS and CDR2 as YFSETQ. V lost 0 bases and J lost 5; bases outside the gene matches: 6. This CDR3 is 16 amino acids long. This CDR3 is CASSLEAGGHNNEQFF. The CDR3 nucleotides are TGCGCCAGCAGCTTGGAGGCGGGGGGGCACAACAATGAGCAGTTCTTC.

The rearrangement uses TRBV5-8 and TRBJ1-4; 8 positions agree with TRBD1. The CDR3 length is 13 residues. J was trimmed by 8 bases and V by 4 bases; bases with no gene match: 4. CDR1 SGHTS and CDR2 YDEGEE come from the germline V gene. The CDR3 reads CASSLWTGEKLFF. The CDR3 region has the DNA TGTGCCAGCAGCCTTTGGACAGGGGAAAAACTGTTTTTT.

CDR3 loop: CASRTKQGPENIQYF. In DNA form, the CDR3 reads TGTGCCAGCAGGACTAAACAGGGGCCGGAAAACATTCAGTACTTC. This rearrangement joins TRBV6-5 to TRBJ2-4, with TRBD1 matching over 7 bases. Germline V lookup: CDR1 MNHEY, CDR2 SVGAGI. The length of the CDR3 is 15 residues. Trimming cost V 6 bases and J 5 bases; bases outside gene matches: 10.

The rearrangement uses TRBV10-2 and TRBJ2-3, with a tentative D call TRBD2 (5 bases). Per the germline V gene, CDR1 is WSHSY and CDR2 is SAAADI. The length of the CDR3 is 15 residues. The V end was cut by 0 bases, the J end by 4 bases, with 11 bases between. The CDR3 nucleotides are TGCGCCAGCAGTGAGTCGAGTGCGGGTTCAGATACGCAGTATTTT. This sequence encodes CASSESSAGSDTQYF.

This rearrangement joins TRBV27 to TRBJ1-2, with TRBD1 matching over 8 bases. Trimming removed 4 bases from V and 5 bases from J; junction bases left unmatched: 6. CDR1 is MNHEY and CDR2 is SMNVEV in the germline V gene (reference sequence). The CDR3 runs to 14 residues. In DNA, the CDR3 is TGTGCCAGCAGTTCGAACAGGGGGGAGTATGGCTACACCTTC. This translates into CASSSNRGEYGYTF.

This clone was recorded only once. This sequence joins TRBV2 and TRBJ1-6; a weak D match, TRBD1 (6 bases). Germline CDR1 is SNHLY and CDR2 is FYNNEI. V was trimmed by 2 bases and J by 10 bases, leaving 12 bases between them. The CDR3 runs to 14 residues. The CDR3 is CASSEIRGGSPLHF. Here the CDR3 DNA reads TGTGCCAGCAGTGAAATCAGGGGCGGCTCACCCCTCCACTTT.

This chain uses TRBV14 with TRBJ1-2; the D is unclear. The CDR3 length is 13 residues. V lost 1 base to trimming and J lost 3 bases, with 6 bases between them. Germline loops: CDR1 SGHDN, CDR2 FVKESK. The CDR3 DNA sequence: TGTGCCAGCAGCCAAGGGCCAGACTATGGCTACACCTTC. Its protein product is CASSQGPDYGYTF.

The CDR3 sequence is CASSPLAVSTDTQYF. CDR3 bases: TGTGCCAGCAGCCCTCTAGCGGTGAGCACAGATACGCAGTATTTT. The chain uses TRBV11-2 and TRBJ2-3; 7 nucleotides agree with TRBD2. V lost 5 bases, J lost 0 bases, and 5 bases stayed unmatched. This CDR3 has 15 residues. Germline CDR1 SGHAT, CDR2 FQNNGV.

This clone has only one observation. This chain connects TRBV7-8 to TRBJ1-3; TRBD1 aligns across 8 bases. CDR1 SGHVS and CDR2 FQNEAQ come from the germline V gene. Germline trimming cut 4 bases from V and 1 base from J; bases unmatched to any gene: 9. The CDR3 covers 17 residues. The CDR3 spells CASSSKQGDLSGNTIYF. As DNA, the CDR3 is TGTGCCAGCAGCTCCAAACAGGGGGATCTATCTGGAAACACCATATATTTT.

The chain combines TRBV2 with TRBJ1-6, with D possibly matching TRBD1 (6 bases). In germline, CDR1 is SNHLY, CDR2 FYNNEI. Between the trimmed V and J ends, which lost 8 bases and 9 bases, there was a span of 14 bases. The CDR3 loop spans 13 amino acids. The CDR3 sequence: CASGGARVSPLHF. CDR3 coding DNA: TGTGCCAGCGGGGGGGCACGGGTTTCACCCCTCCACTTT. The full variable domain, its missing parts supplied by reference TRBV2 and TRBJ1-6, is EPEVTQTPSHQVTQMGQEVILRCVPISNHLYFYWYRQILGQKVEFLVSFYNNEISEKSEIFDDQFSVERPDGSNFTLKIRSTKLEDSAMYFCASGGARVSPLHFGNGTRLTVT.

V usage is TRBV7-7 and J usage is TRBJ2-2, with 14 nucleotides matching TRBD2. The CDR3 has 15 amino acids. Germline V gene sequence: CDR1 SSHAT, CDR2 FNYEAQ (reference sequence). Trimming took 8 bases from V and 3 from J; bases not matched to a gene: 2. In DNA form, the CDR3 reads TGTGCCAGCGGACTAGCGGGGGGCTACACCGGGGAGCTGTTTTTT. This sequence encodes CASGLAGGYTGELFF.

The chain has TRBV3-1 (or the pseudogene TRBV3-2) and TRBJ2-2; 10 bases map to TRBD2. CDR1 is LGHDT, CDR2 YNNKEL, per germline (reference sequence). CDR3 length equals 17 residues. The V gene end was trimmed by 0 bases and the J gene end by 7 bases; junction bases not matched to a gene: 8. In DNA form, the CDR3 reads TGTGCCAGCAGCCAAGAAGGTCTAGCGGGGGCGCTCGGGGAGCTGTTTTTT. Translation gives CASSQEGLAGALGELFF.

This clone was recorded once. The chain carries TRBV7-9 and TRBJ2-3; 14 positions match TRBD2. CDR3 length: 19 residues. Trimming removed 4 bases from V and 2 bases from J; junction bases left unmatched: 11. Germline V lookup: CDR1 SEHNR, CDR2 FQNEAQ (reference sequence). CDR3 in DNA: TGTGCCAGCAGCTACTCCGGGACTAGCGGGGGACGGGCCACAGATACGCAGTATTTT. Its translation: CASSYSGTSGGRATDTQYF.

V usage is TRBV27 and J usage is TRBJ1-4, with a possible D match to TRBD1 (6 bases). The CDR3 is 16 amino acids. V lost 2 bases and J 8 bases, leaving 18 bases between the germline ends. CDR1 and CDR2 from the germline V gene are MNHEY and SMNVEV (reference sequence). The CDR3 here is CASSLIGAGVVEKLFF. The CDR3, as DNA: TGTGCCAGCAGTTTAATTGGCGCAGGGGTCGTGGAAAAACTGTTTTTT.

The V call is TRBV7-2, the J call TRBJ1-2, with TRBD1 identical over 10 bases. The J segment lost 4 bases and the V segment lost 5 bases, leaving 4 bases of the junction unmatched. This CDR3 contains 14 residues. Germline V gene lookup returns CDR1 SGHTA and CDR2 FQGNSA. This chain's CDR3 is CASSPGTGAYGYTF. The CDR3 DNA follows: TGTGCCAGCAGCCCCGGGACAGGGGCCTATGGCTACACCTTC.

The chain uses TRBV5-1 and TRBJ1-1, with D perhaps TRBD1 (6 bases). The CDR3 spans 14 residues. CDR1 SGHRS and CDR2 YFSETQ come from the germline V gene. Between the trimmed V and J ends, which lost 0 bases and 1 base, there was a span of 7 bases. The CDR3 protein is CASSLGQENTEAFF. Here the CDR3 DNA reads TGCGCCAGCAGCTTGGGACAGGAGAACACTGAAGCTTTCTTT.

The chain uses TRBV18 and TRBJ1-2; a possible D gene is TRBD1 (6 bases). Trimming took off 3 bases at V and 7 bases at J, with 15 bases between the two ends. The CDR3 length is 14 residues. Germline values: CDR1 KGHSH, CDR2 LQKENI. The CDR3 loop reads CASSPATGLGGYTF. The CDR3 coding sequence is TGTGCCAGCTCACCCGCAACAGGGTTGGGTGGCTACACCTTC.

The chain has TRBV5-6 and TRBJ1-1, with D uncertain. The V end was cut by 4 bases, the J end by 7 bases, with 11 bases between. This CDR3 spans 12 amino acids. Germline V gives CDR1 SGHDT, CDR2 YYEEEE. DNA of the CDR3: TGTGCCAGCAGCCGTTGGGAGGGTGAAGCTTTCTTT. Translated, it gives CASSRWEGEAFF.

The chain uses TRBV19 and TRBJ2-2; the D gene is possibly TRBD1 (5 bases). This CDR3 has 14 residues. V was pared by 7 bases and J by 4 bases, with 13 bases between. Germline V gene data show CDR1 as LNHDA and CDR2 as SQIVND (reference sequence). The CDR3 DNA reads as TGTGCCAGTACTCGTGGGGCGGCCACCGGGGAGCTGTTTTTT. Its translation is CASTRGAATGELFF.

Here the CDR3 reads CASSPDRLSYNSPLHF. The CDR3 bases are TGTGCCAGCAGCCCGGACAGGCTCTCCTATAATTCACCCCTCCACTTT. The rearrangement joins TRBV7-9 to TRBJ1-6; 7 bases are a match to TRBD1. Trimming cost V 5 bases and J 0 bases; bases outside gene matches: 4. The length of the CDR3 is 16 residues. Germline V CDR1 and CDR2: SEHNR, FQNEAQ (reference sequence).

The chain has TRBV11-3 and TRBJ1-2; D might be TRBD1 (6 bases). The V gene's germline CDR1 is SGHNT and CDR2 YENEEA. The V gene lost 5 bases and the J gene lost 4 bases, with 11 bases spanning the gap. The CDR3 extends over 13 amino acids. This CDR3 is CASSHRDGYGYTF. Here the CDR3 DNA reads TGTGCCAGCAGCCACAGGGACGGCTATGGCTACACCTTC.

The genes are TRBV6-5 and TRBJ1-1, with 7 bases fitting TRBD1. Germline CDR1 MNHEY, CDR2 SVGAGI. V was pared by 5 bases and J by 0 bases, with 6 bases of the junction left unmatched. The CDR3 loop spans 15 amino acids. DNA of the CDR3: TGTGCCAGCAGTCCGCGGACAGGCATGAACACTGAAGCTTTCTTT. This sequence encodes CASSPRTGMNTEAFF.